What follows is one T cell receptor beta chain and its context. The V end lost 3 bases, the J end lost 8 bases, and 8 bases lay between the germline ends. The CDR3 sequence is 11 residues long. Germline values: CDR1 DFQATT, CDR2 SNEGSKA (reference sequence). The protocol was immunoSEQ multiplex PCR, while the TCRdb copy is restricted to in-frame clones and leaves out a portion. The repertoire includes around 24,000 clones, approximately 83% of them detected once, and roughly 5% sits in the top ten. This sample was taken from a study of T cells in localized non-small cell lung cancer. The chain is built from TRBV20-1 and TRBJ2-1; unclear D gene. The receptor was isolated from a man aged 35 to 69 with stage II lung adenocarcinoma. The sample in question was PBMCs, obtained before any cancer treatment. The CDR3 nucleotides are TGCAGTGCTAGGCGTTTCGATGAGCAGTTCTTC. Translation gives CSARRFDEQFF.